This entry lists 7 T cell receptor beta chains sequenced from one sample in a study of cytotoxic CD8 clonotypes in ibrutinib-treated CLL. The method was immunoSEQ multiplex PCR; TCRdb's version includes in-frame clones alone and lacks a portion of them. The sample lists under 150,000 clones; 91% were seen once. The sample was PBMCs, taken after 12 months of ibrutinib treatment. The receptors stem from a human donor with chronic lymphocytic leukemia.

The chain is built from TRBV6-6 and TRBJ1-5; no reliable D call. Germline V gene lookup returns CDR1 MNHNY and CDR2 SVGAGI (reference sequence). There are 13 residues in the CDR3. Trimming pared 0 bases from V and 5 bases from J, leaving 5 bases between. The CDR3 bases are TGTGCCAGCAGTTACTCAGGGTATCAGCCCCAGCATTTT. This translates into CASSYSGYQPQHF.

The chain has TRBV7-2 and TRBJ2-3, with a tentative D call TRBD2 (5 bases). The germline V gene encodes CDR1 SGHTA and CDR2 FQGNSA. This CDR3 is 12 amino acids long. V was pared by 5 bases and J by 9 bases, with 12 bases between. The CDR3: CASSLGRDTQYF. CDR3 bases: TGTGCCAGCAGCCTAGGGAGAGACACGCAGTATTTT. Supplemented by reference TRBV7-2 and TRBJ2-3, the full variable domain reads GAGVSQSPSNKVTEKGKDVELRCDPISGHTALYWYRQSLGQGLEFLIYFQGNSAPDKSGLPSDRFSAERTGGSVSTLTIQRTQQEDSAVYLCASSLGRDTQYFGPGTRLTVL.

V and J are TRBV19 and TRBJ1-1; D not resolved. CDR1 and CDR2 (germline): LNHDA, SQIVND (reference sequence). V lost 5 bases to trimming and J lost 5 bases, with 12 bases between them. The CDR3 is 13 residues long. In nucleotides, the CDR3 is TGTGCCAGTAGTGCAAAGAGGGATACTGAAGCTTTCTTT. Translating it yields CASSAKRDTEAFF.

The chain combines TRBV27 with TRBJ1-5, with D hard to call. CDR1 is MNHEY and CDR2 is SMNVEV in the germline V gene (reference sequence). The CDR3 has 14 amino acids. V was clipped by 4 bases and J by 0 bases, with 7 bases between them. The CDR3 is CASSSLYSNQPQHF. CDR3 DNA: TGTGCCAGCAGTTCCCTGTATAGCAATCAGCCCCAGCATTTT.

V is TRBV11-2 and J is TRBJ2-3; D is undetermined. Per germline, CDR1 SGHAT and CDR2 FQNNGV. Trimming cost V 7 bases and J 5 bases, with 7 bases left between them. CDR3 length equals 11 residues. The CDR3 loop is CASTRRDTQYF. CDR3 nucleotide sequence: TGTGCCAGCACCCGACGAGATACGCAGTATTTT.

V is TRBV6-4 and J is TRBJ2-2; D not certain. The length of the CDR3 is 14 residues. Germline assignment: CDR1 MRHNA and CDR2 SNTAGT. V was pared by 3 bases and J by 2 bases, with 7 bases between. The CDR3 here is CASSEQPNTGELFF. The CDR3 bases are TGTGCCAGCAGTGAACAGCCAAACACCGGGGAGCTGTTTTTT.

The chain combines TRBV29-1 with TRBJ2-1; D is possibly TRBD2 (6 bases). Per the germline V gene, CDR1 is SQVTM and CDR2 is ANQGSEA. The CDR3 contains 17 residues. Between the trimmed V and J ends, which lost 2 bases and 0 bases, there was a span of 17 bases. Written as DNA, the CDR3 is TGCAGCGTTGAATCGAGGCGGGACTTGAGCTCCTACAATGAGCAGTTCTTC. Encoded protein: CSVESRRDLSSYNEQFF.